This T cell receptor beta chain was documented in a study of Ad26.COV2.S vaccination and SARS-CoV-2 variants. Study conclusions and caveats: Quantification of TCR breadth and depth may have yielded underestimates of total T cell responses. While placebo recipients had lower spike-specific TCR breadth, vaccine recipients had more.

Treatment indicated: some 19 received Ad26.COV2.S at low or high dose, single or two shots; roughly five received placebo; per-sample allocation not given. All samples were drawn on day 63, counting from the first vaccine or placebo injection. The administered vaccine (an Ad26 vector) expressed Wuhan-strain SARS-CoV-2 spike. CDR1 is SGDLS, CDR2 YYNGEE, per germline. V lost 0 bases and J 8 bases, leaving 9 bases between the germline ends. CDR3 length: 13 residues. This clone has only a few counts. The antigen is unknown. Sequencing used immunoSEQ multiplex PCR; TCRdb keeps in-frame clones, though not all of them. The sample shows 450,000 to 550,000 clones, roughly nine tenths of them seen only once.

The sequence derives from a person between 18 and 65 years old who received the Ad26.COV2.S COVID-19 vaccine or a placebo. Sequencing used peripheral blood, obtained in a trial of Ad26.COV2.S vaccine versus placebo. The genes are TRBV9 and TRBJ1-3; a possible D gene is TRBD1 (5 bases). Here the CDR3 DNA reads TGTGCCAGCAGCGTAGGGCAGGGAGACACCATATATTTT. Translating gives CASSVGQGDTIYF.